The text below deals with one T cell receptor beta chain. Its ends do not fully match the called genes, so a read error is possible. The sample originates from a study of technical replicates of blood from a few donors. Here immunoSEQ multiplex PCR was the method, and the copy in TCRdb shows in-frame clones only, minus some. Of tens of thousands of clones listed, just under 95% were seen once; the top ten hold roughly 0.34%. The CDR3 is 14 residues long. Germline values: CDR1 PRHDT, CDR2 FYEKMQ (reference sequence). This TCR came from a human donor in good health. This sequence joins TRBV13 and TRBJ2-1, with 8 nucleotides matching TRBD1. Sequencing input: T cells isolated from PBMCs. CDR3 sequence (DNA): TGTGCCAGCAGCGTAGGACAGGGTTACAATGAGCAGTTCTTC. Amino acid sequence: CASSVGQGYNEQFF.